The text below deals with one T cell receptor beta chain. No antigen is known for it. Arm-PCR of CDR3 regions and iRepertoire HTBI primers were used to build TCR beta libraries. From the multiplex PCR reads, TCRdb called clonotypes with MiXCR, one entry per CDR3 protein. This table has 700,000 or so distinct CDR3 sequences, approximately 29% appearing once. The sample originates from a study of regulatory T cells in long-lasting Graves disease. Study overall: Patients with persistent Graves' disease had over 5 years of antithyroid drugs and persistent TSH receptor antibodies.

Broader study findings: Relative to newly diagnosed Graves' patients, persistent ones had lower TCR diversity.

As to time point: persistent/refractory GD, antithyroid drugs over 5 years with positive TRAb. PBMCs provided the RNA from which the TCR library was made. Deletions cut 2 bases from V and 1 base from J, with 14 bases between. Germline V CDR1 and CDR2: MNHEY, SMNVEV (reference sequence). The CDR3 is made up of 16 amino acids. The source of this sequence is a female donor with Graves disease. Sequenced here: peripheral blood mononuclear cells (PBMCs), sampled when the disease was refractory, from a patient treated with antithyroid drugs. This chain connects TRBV27 to TRBJ2-5; weak D call: TRBD1 (6 bases). CDR3 sequence reads: CASSLDFGTLQETQYF. The CDR3 nucleotides are TGTGCCAGCAGTTTAGATTTCGGGACACTCCAAGAGACCCAGTACTTC.